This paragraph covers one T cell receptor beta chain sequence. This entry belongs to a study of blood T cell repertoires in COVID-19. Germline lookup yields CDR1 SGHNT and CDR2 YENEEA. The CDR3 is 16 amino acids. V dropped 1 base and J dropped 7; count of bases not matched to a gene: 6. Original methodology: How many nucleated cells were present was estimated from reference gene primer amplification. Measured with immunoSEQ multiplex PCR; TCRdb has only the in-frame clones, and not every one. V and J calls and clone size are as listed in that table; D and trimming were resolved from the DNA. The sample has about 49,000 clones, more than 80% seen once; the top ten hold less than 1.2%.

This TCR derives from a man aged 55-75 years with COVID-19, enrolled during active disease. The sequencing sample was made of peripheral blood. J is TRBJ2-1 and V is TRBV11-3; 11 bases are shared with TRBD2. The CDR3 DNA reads TGTGCCAGCAGCTTAGCTAGCGGGGGGCCGTGGAATGAGCAGTTCTTC. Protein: CASSLASGGPWNEQFF. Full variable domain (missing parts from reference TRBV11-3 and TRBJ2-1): EAGVVQSPRYKIIEKKQPVAFWCNPISGHNTLYWYLQNLGQGPELLIRYENEEAVDDSQLPKDRFSAERLKGVDSTLKIQPAELGDSAVYLCASSLASGGPWNEQFFGPGTRLTVL.